Listed here are 5 T cell receptor beta chains from one sample, sequenced in a study of OX40 agonist ivuxolimab in advanced cancers. The repertoire was sequenced with immunoSEQ multiplex PCR; TCRdb's copy has only in-frame clones and lacks some. The data hold 71,000 or so clones, with approximately 86% observed a single time. This material consisted of CD4+ or CD8+ T cells sorted from blood, taken in a trial of the OX40 agonist ivuxolimab. The receptors were gathered from an adult with an advanced solid tumor such as melanoma, head and neck, liver or kidney cancer.

This clone was detected only a few times. This specimen includes other DNA sequences encoding the same CDR3. The V gene is TRBV9, the J gene TRBJ2-5; TRBD2 agrees at 8 bases. The CDR3 has 13 amino acids. In germline, CDR1 is SGDLS, CDR2 YYNGEE. J lost 4 bases, V lost 2 bases, and 1 base had no gene match. The CDR3 reads CASSVLAGETQYF. CDR3 in DNA: TGTGCCAGCAGCGTGCTAGCGGGAGAGACCCAGTACTTC.

V usage is TRBV7-9 and J usage is TRBJ2-4; 10 bases map to TRBD2. There are 17 residues in the CDR3. Trimming took 5 bases from V and 1 from J; bases not matched to a gene: 8. Germline lookup yields CDR1 SEHNR and CDR2 FQNEAQ (reference sequence). Written as DNA, the CDR3 is TGTGCCAGCAGCCGAGCCAGCGGGAGGGCCGCCAAAAACATTCAGTACTTC. Translated: CASSRASGRAAKNIQYF. Based on the CDR3 plus reference TRBV7-9 and TRBJ2-4, the full variable domain is DTGVSQNPRHKITKRGQNVTFRCDPISEHNRLYWYRQTLGQGPEFLTYFQNEAQLEKSRLLSDRFSAERPKGSFSTLEIQRTEQGDSAMYLCASSRASGRAAKNIQYFGAGTRLSVL.

V is TRBV5-1 and J is TRBJ2-3; weak D call: TRBD2 (6 bases). The germline V and J ends were trimmed by 0 bases and 0 bases, with 11 bases remaining between them. Per germline, CDR1 SGHRS and CDR2 YFSETQ. This CDR3 region has 16 residues. CDR3 protein: CASSLDGRGSTDTQYF. In DNA, the CDR3 is TGCGCCAGCAGCTTGGATGGCCGGGGGAGCACAGATACGCAGTATTTT. Full variable domain (remainder filled in from reference TRBV5-1 and TRBJ2-3): KAGVTQTPRYLIKTRGQQVTLSCSPISGHRSVSWYQQTPGQGLQFLFEYFSETQRNKGNFPGRFSGRQFSNSRSEMNVSTLELGDSALYLCASSLDGRGSTDTQYFGPGTRLTVL.

The rearrangement links TRBV9 to TRBJ2-7, with D possibly TRBD2 on 6 matching bases. CDR1 and CDR2 (germline): SGDLS, YYNGEE. V was trimmed by 0 bases and J by 3 bases, leaving 22 bases between them. The length of the CDR3 is 18 residues. The CDR3 is CASSVGAPTSGVYYEQYF. DNA of the CDR3: TGTGCCAGCAGCGTAGGAGCCCCGACTAGTGGGGTTTACTACGAGCAGTACTTC.

This chain uses TRBV4-3 with TRBJ1-5; the D gene is possibly TRBD1 (5 bases). Germline values: CDR1 LGHNA, CDR2 YSLEER. The length of the CDR3 is 13 residues. Between the trimmed V and J ends, which lost 5 bases and 5 bases, there was a span of 10 bases. CDR3: CASSSQVDQPQHF. For the CDR3, the DNA is TGCGCCAGCAGCTCACAGGTAGATCAGCCCCAGCATTTT.